The clone carrying this T cell receptor beta chain was seen ten or more times. The data were taken from a study of blood T cell repertoires in COVID-19. Study context: The cDNA or gDNA used as material had been derived from T cells, B-cell-depleted T cells, or PBMCs.

J lost 3 bases, V lost 4 bases, and 6 bases had no gene match. The germline gives CDR1 KGHSH, CDR2 LQKENI. The CDR3 length is 15 residues. The authors' processing: Reference gene primer amplification yielded estimated nucleated cell counts. The data were produced by immunoSEQ multiplex PCR, yet TCRdb's version contains in-frame clones alone and is incomplete. V, J and clone size are taken as reported in that table, and D and trimming were inferred from the DNA itself. The sample consists of 140,000 to 150,000 clones, 82% of them appearing once. This sequence was found in a human donor with acute or convalescent COVID-19. The donor label of this sample is uncertain. V usage is TRBV18 and J usage is TRBJ1-1; TRBD1 matches 9 bases. Sequencing was performed on peripheral blood. CDR3 sequence (DNA): TGTGCCAGCTCACTACAGGGGGCGCGGGACACTGAAGCTTTCTTT. Translation gives CASSLQGARDTEAFF.